This TCR beta chain comes out of a study of CD4 T cells in relation to SARS-CoV-2 and coronaviruses (dated by TCRdb to the early 2020s). With regard to the full study: In the ViraFEST assay, PBMCs were cultured with antigen for roughly 11 days, after which TCR beta CDR3s were sequenced to identify antigen-specific clonal expansions. A different TCR-beta assay, based on Illumina, was used to sequence expansion assays from other donors in the study. An HIV-1 Nef peptide pool or a no-peptide culture served as the negative reference condition. Shared crossreactive spike epitopes were mapped to their HLA restriction using patient-derived lymphoblastoid cell lines. At the level of individual TCR clonotypes, the study measured memory CD4+ T cell crossreactivity between SARS-CoV-2 spike protein and common cold coronavirus spike proteins. The Adaptive Biotechnologies TCR-sequencing kit was used to sequence samples from a few pre-COVID donors and the naive versus memory experiments, while other data came from Illumina-based sequencing. Results and caveats for the whole study, not just this receptor: No donor contributed both pre-pandemic and post-infection samples, which limited tracing the source of pre-existing responses. The study was limited by small numbers of patients and tested TCRs. Because the crossreactivity analysis focused on spike protein, crossreactivity against other viral proteins was not assessed. Crossreactive clones showed significantly weaker SARS-CoV-2-driven expansion than monoreactive clones, consistent with antigenic imprinting. Memory CD4+ clonotypes crossrecognizing SARS-CoV-2 and at least one common cold coronavirus spike were found in 55% to 70% of donors.

This clone was recorded once. No antigen is known for it. The record has no base qualities; no much larger clone is one base away. The library relied on the immunoSEQ multiplex PCR assay. The original pipeline was this. During preprocessing, nonproductive sequences were discarded, as were any CDR3s that did not begin with C, did not end with F or W, or were shorter than 7 amino acids. Antigen-specific clonotypes were called with the MANAFEST web app, based on expansion relative to reference and other culture wells. A clone was considered positive if the clone showed significant expansion compared with the reference culture in 2 of 3 replicate wells at an FDR below 0.05. For a clone to be considered positive, significant expansion relative to all other tandem wells and an odds ratio above 5 were also required. CDR3 homology was measured as pairwise Levenshtein distance, computed with the stringdist R package after trimming three terminal residues from each end. TCRdb mirrors the immuneACCESS table, restricted to in-frame sequences. Some clones are absent from its copies; in checked studies, under half trace to an unresolved V gene, and the reason for the others is unknown. From that table come the V and J calls and clone size; the DNA was used to work out D and trimming. The sample table records about 19,000 clones; around 80% of these occur just once. The ten largest clones take up roughly a quarter of the sample.

CD4+ T cells from unexposed donors were collected before the COVID-19 pandemic (2011-2018). After more than nine days of culture, CD4+ T cells were isolated with the EasySep CD4+ T cell isolation kit. As cell number allowed, CD4+ T cells from unexposed donors were tested for reactivity to SARS-CoV-2 S and N and to four common cold coronavirus spike pools. About 1.8 million PBMCs per well were cultured in IMDM with about 4.9% human AB serum and about 10 IU/ml IL-2. Half of the culture medium was replaced with fresh IL-2-containing medium on days 3 and 7. Triplicate replicate wells were generally used for each peptide culture condition. Leukapheresis product for the unexposed donors was purchased commercially. PBMCs were isolated from leukapheresis product or whole blood by Ficoll-Paque PLUS gradient centrifugation. PBMCs were either cryopreserved at -140°C or used fresh in the expansion assay. The QIAamp Micro DNA Kit was used to extract genomic DNA from the CD4+ T cells.

The CDR3 runs 21 residues from the cysteine to the phenylalanine. The DNA shown is the 63-base CDR3, in frame from base 1. This receptor was identified in a human donor in good health. The sequencing sample was made of CD4+ T cells from PBMCs, cultured in vitro. In this chain, TRBV21-1 is recombined with TRBJ1-6; no DNA check was done on the table's D call, TRBD1. TRBV21-1 represents a pseudogene. The DNA sequence is as follows: TGTGCCAGCAGCATTTGGGCCTCAAACCGGGACATGGAAGCCTATAATTCACCCCTCCACTTT. Translation gives CASSIWASNRDMEAYNSPLHF.